Below, 9 T cell receptor beta chains from the same sample are listed, as sequenced in a study of glioma-infiltrating T cells after dendritic cell vaccination. The protocol was immunoSEQ multiplex PCR, while the TCRdb copy is restricted to in-frame clones and leaves out a portion. The repertoire holds roughly 90,000 clones, with 85% to 90% as singletons. The source was blood, collected before dendritic cell vaccination. The receptors stem from a human donor with glioblastoma.

This clone occurred once. CDR3 in DNA: TGTGCCAGCCATTCTAGCGGGGGAATGAACACCGGGGAGCTGTTTTTT. This encodes CASHSSGGMNTGELFF. V is TRBV2 and J is TRBJ2-2; 10 nucleotides line up with TRBD2. V dropped 8 bases and J dropped 1; count of bases not matched to a gene: 7. Germline CDR1 reads SNHLY; CDR2 reads FYNNEI. The CDR3 spans 16 residues.

The chain employs TRBV6-1 and TRBJ2-7; no firm D call. The V and J ends lost 2 bases and 4 bases respectively, with 9 bases between them. From germline, CDR1 is MNHNS and CDR2 SASEGT. This CDR3 is 13 amino acids long. The CDR3 region is CASSEPNGYEQYF. CDR3 in DNA: TGTGCCAGCAGTGAACCCAACGGGTACGAGCAGTACTTC.

The gene calls are TRBV6-1 and TRBJ2-7, with D hard to call. V lost 3 bases and J lost 1, with 4 bases in between. CDR1 is MNHNS, CDR2 SASEGT, per germline. This CDR3 comprises 12 residues. CDR3 in amino acids: CASSELSYEQYF. The CDR3, as DNA: TGTGCCAGCAGTGAGTTATCCTACGAGCAGTACTTC.

The chain carries TRBV9 and TRBJ1-1; D is possibly TRBD1 (6 bases). Trimming took 0 bases from V and 3 from J, leaving 6 bases between them. This CDR3 is 13 amino acids long. Per the germline V gene, CDR1 is SGDLS and CDR2 is YYNGEE. In DNA form, the CDR3 reads TGTGCCAGCAGCGTAGCAGGGGACACTGAAGCTTTCTTT. Residues: CASSVAGDTEAFF.

A word on this clone: A much bigger clone sits one base away, suggesting this may be a read error. The rearrangement joins TRBV7-3 to TRBJ1-1; 7 bases are shared with TRBD1. Losses at the gene ends were 4 bases for V and 1 base for J; bases not matched to a gene: 0. This CDR3 is 13 amino acids long. The germline V gene has CDR1 SGHTA and CDR2 FQGTGA. The CDR3 reads CASSWTGNTEAFF. Here the CDR3 DNA reads TGTGCCAGCAGCTGGACAGGGAACACTGAAGCTTTCTTT.

This chain uses TRBV4-1 with TRBJ2-1, with 11 nucleotides matching TRBD2. CDR3 size: 18 residues. Germline-derived CDR1 and CDR2 are MGHRA and YSYEKL. Losses at the gene ends were 0 bases for V and 5 bases for J; bases not matched to a gene: 9. CDR3 protein: CASSQEVESSGRHNEQFF. For the CDR3, the DNA is TGCGCCAGCAGCCAAGAGGTTGAGTCTAGCGGGAGGCACAATGAGCAGTTCTTC.

This clone was counted only a few times. CDR3 residues: CASSVGHRVSYGYTF. For the CDR3, the DNA is TGTGCCAGCAGCGTAGGTCACAGGGTGTCCTATGGCTACACCTTC. The chain uses TRBV9 and TRBJ1-2; a possible D gene is TRBD1 (6 bases). CDR1 SGDLS and CDR2 YYNGEE come from the germline V gene. The CDR3 spans 15 residues. V lost 0 bases and J 4 bases, leaving 13 bases between the germline ends. Using reference TRBV9 and TRBJ1-2 for the parts outside the CDR3, the full variable domain is DSGVTQTPKHLITATGQRVTLRCSPRSGDLSVYWYQQSLDQGLQFLIQYYNGEERAKGNILERFSAQQFPDLHSELNLSSLELGDSALYFCASSVGHRVSYGYTFGSGTRLTVV.

J is TRBJ2-7 and V is TRBV7-3; TRBD1 matches 10 bases. The CDR3 loop spans 15 amino acids. The junction had 5 bases not matched to a gene; V was cut back by 5 bases and J by 1 base. From germline, CDR1 is SGHTA and CDR2 FQGTGA. The CDR3 here is CASSEGQGYSYEQYF. DNA for the CDR3: TGTGCCAGCAGCGAGGGACAGGGGTATTCCTACGAGCAGTACTTC. Supplemented by reference TRBV7-3 and TRBJ2-7, the full variable domain reads GAGVSQTPSNKVTEKGKYVELRCDPISGHTALYWYRQSLGQGPEFLIYFQGTGAADDSGLPNDRFFAVRPEGSVSTLKIQRTERGDSAVYLCASSEGQGYSYEQYFGPGTRLTVT.

This chain joins TRBV5-4 and TRBJ1-2, with 8 bases lining up with TRBD1. Germline CDR1 SGHNT, CDR2 YYREEE (reference sequence). The CDR3 extends over 17 amino acids. The junction had 16 bases not matched to a gene; V was cut back by 4 bases and J by 5 bases. The CDR3 is CASSPSVGSGGMYGYTF. The DNA of the CDR3 is TGTGCCAGCAGCCCGTCGGTTGGATCAGGGGGCATGTATGGCTACACCTTC.